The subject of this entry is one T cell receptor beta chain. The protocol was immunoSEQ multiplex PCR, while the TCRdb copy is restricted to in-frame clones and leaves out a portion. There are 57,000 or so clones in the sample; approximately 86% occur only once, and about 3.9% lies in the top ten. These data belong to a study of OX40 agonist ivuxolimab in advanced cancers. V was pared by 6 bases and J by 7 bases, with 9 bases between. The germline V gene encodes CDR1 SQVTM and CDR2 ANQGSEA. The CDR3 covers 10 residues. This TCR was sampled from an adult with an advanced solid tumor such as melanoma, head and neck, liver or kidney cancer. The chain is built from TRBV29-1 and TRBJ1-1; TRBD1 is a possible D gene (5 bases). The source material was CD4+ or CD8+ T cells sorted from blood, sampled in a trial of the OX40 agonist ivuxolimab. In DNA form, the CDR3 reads TGCAGCGTGGTGGGGGGTGAAGCTTTCTTT. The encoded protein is CSVVGGEAFF.